A selection of T cell receptor beta chains follows, all from one sample in a study of blood T cells in healthy people across ages. Using its own MiXCR run on the 5' RACE reads, TCRdb lists one record per CDR3 protein. The sample yields hundreds of thousands of distinct CDR3 sequences, approximately 52% seen once. The material sequenced was blood. All receptors come from a woman aged 80 or over in good health. Each CDR3 is given with its conserved first and last residue. The order of the fields is V gene, D gene, clone size, J gene, CDR3 DNA, CDR3 protein. A D gene is named only where the DNA matches it firmly. Size values are once, few and many counts, or a class for expanded clones, and some rows have none.

V: TRBV3-1
D: .
size: .
J: TRBJ2-1
DNA: TGTGCCAGCAGCCAAGTGGGGAGCGCCAATGAGCAGTTCTTC
CDR3: CASSQVGSANEQFF

V: TRBV20-1
D: TRBD1
size: .
J: TRBJ2-7
DNA: TGCAGTGCGGCGGGACAGGGCTACGAGCAGTACTTC
CDR3: CSAAGQGYEQYF

V: TRBV12-3/TRBV12-4
D: .
size: few
J: TRBJ1-1
DNA: TGTGCCAGCAGTTTAGCGCGCGGCGTGGCTTTCTTT
CDR3: CASSLARGVAFF

V: TRBV28
D: TRBD2
size: many
J: TRBJ2-3
DNA: TGTGCCAGCAGTTACACTAGCGGAAGCACAGATACGCAGTATTTT
CDR3: CASSYTSGSTDTQYF

V: TRBV10-3
D: .
size: .
J: TRBJ1-2
DNA: TGTGCCTCCGGTCCGGACGTTCGGGGCTACACCTTC
CDR3: CASGPDVRGYTF

V: TRBV7-2
D: TRBD2
size: .
J: TRBJ2-2
DNA: TGTGCCAGCAGCCGGAAGGTACTCGCGGGAGCCGGGGAGCTGTTTTTT
CDR3: CASSRKVLAGAGELFF

V: TRBV18
D: TRBD1
size: many
J: TRBJ2-1
DNA: TGTGCCAGCTCACGACAGGGTTATGAGCAGTTCTTC
CDR3: CASSRQGYEQFF

V: TRBV21-1
D: .
size: .
J: TRBJ2-1
DNA: TGTGCCAGCAGCCCGACTTTCCGGCGCTCCTACAATGAGCAGTTCTTC
CDR3: CASSPTFRRSYNEQFF

V: TRBV21-1
D: .
size: once
J: TRBJ1-6
DNA: TGTGCCAGCACCCTAACAGGGGAAAGGCGTTCACCCCTCCACTTT
CDR3: CASTLTGERRSPLHF

V: TRBV3-1
D: TRBD2
size: .
J: TRBJ2-3
DNA: TGTGCCAGCATGGAGCGGGGTAGCACAGATACGCAGTATTTT
CDR3: CASMERGSTDTQYF

V: TRBV7-8
D: TRBD1
size: .
J: TRBJ2-6
DNA: TGTGCCAGCAGCGCGGCCGGGACAGGGGCTGGGGCCAACGTCCTGACTTTC
CDR3: CASSAAGTGAGANVLTF

V: TRBV6-2/TRBV6-3
D: TRBD2
size: .
J: TRBJ2-1
DNA: TGTGCCAGCAGCCCCAACCGTAGCGGGAGGCGGGATGAGCAGTTCTTC
CDR3: CASSPNRSGRRDEQFF

V: TRBV18
D: .
size: many
J: TRBJ2-5
DNA: TGTGCCAGCTCACCAGCGGTCCAAGAGACCCAGTACTTC
CDR3: CASSPAVQETQYF

V: TRBV29-1
D: .
size: many
J: TRBJ2-5
DNA: TGCAGCGTTGAAGAGTCAGGGCCGGTGACCCAGTACTTC
CDR3: CSVEESGPVTQYF

V: TRBV6-2/TRBV6-3
D: .
size: .
J: TRBJ2-2
DNA: TGTGCCATCCGATTGATAGGGACCGGGGAGCTGTTTTTT
CDR3: CAIRLIGTGELFF

V: TRBV7-2
D: .
size: .
J: TRBJ2-1
DNA: TGTGCCAGCAGCTTAGAAGGTGGACCAAATACCTACAATGAGCAGTTCTTC
CDR3: CASSLEGGPNTYNEQFF

V: TRBV6-6
D: .
size: .
J: TRBJ1-5
DNA: TGTGCCACCAGTACCCGGGATCAGCCCCAGCATTTT
CDR3: CATSTRDQPQHF

V: TRBV7-2
D: TRBD2
size: .
J: TRBJ2-1
DNA: TGTGCCAGCAGCTTGGTAAACGGGGGGTACAATGAGCAGTTCTTC
CDR3: CASSLVNGGYNEQFF

V: TRBV28
D: .
size: many
J: TRBJ2-1
DNA: TGTGCCAGCAGTGTCGGGGGGCAATATGAGCAGTTCTTC
CDR3: CASSVGGQYEQFF

V: TRBV20-1
D: TRBD2
size: many
J: TRBJ2-1
DNA: TGCAGTGCTAGCGTAGTAGCGGGAGTCTACAATGAGCAGTTCTTC
CDR3: CSASVVAGVYNEQFF

V: TRBV12-3/TRBV12-4
D: .
size: many
J: TRBJ2-3
DNA: TGTGCCAGTAGTCCGAGGACCGATACGCAGTATTTT
CDR3: CASSPRTDTQYF

V: TRBV11-2
D: .
size: .
J: TRBJ2-3
DNA: TGCGCCAGCAGCCCTCCCCCAACCACAGATACGCAGTATTTT
CDR3: CASSPPPTTDTQYF

V: TRBV5-6
D: TRBD2
size: .
J: TRBJ2-3
DNA: TGTGCCAGCAGTTTTGGGACTAGCGGGGGGAACACAGATACGCAGTATTTT
CDR3: CASSFGTSGGNTDTQYF

V: TRBV7-9
D: .
size: .
J: TRBJ1-2
DNA: TGTGCCAGCAGTCCTTATAGGGTCGATGGCTACACCTTC
CDR3: CASSPYRVDGYTF

V: TRBV10-3
D: .
size: .
J: TRBJ2-7
DNA: TGTGCCATCAGTGAAGGCCTTACGGCCTCCTACGAGCAGTACTTC
CDR3: CAISEGLTASYEQYF

V: TRBV15
D: TRBD1
size: once
J: TRBJ2-3
DNA: TGTGCCACCAGCAGATTAAAGACAGGGTACACAGATACGCAGTATTTT
CDR3: CATSRLKTGYTDTQYF

V: TRBV12-3/TRBV12-4
D: TRBD1
size: many
J: TRBJ1-2
DNA: TGTGCCAGCAGTTCCTTTCCTGAACAGGGGGCGGGCTATGGCTACACCTTC
CDR3: CASSSFPEQGAGYGYTF

V: TRBV2
D: .
size: .
J: TRBJ2-2
DNA: TGTGCCAGCAGGATGCAGGAGACCGGGGAGCTGTTTTTT
CDR3: CASRMQETGELFF

V: TRBV7-2
D: .
size: .
J: TRBJ2-7
DNA: TGTGCCAGCAGCGCCCGGCACTTGGGTTCCGAGCAGTACTTC
CDR3: CASSARHLGSEQYF

V: TRBV6-2/TRBV6-3
D: .
size: few
J: TRBJ2-3
DNA: TGTGCTAGCAGGGAAAGGCCGGGCTTCACAGATACGCAGTATTTT
CDR3: CASRERPGFTDTQYF

V: TRBV6-5
D: TRBD2
size: many
J: TRBJ2-7
DNA: TGTGCCAGCAGTTACGGGCTAGCGGGAGTCCCCAACGAGCAGTACTTC
CDR3: CASSYGLAGVPNEQYF

V: TRBV5-6
D: .
size: few
J: TRBJ2-2
DNA: TGTGCCAGCAGCTTGGTAGGGGAGATATCCACCGGGGAGCTGTTTTTT
CDR3: CASSLVGEISTGELFF

V: TRBV10-2
D: .
size: .
J: TRBJ2-7
DNA: TGCGCCAGCAGTGGGATTGGGGGGTACGAGCAGTACTTC
CDR3: CASSGIGGYEQYF

V: TRBV29-1
D: TRBD1
size: .
J: TRBJ2-7
DNA: TGCAGCGTTGCTGGACAGGGGAAGCAGTACTTC
CDR3: CSVAGQGKQYF

V: TRBV4-3
D: .
size: .
J: TRBJ2-3
DNA: TGCGCCAGCAGCCAAGATTGGAGCAGTAGGACAGATACGCAGTATTTT
CDR3: CASSQDWSSRTDTQYF

V: TRBV2
D: .
size: .
J: TRBJ2-5
DNA: TGTGCCAGCATTCGGGTTCCAGAGACCCAGTACTTC
CDR3: CASIRVPETQYF

V: TRBV5-1
D: TRBD2
size: many
J: TRBJ2-3
DNA: TGCGCCAGCAGCTATCGGCCTAGCGGGGACAGCTGGAATACGCAGTATTTT
CDR3: CASSYRPSGDSWNTQYF

V: TRBV11-2
D: .
size: .
J: TRBJ2-1
DNA: TGTGCCAGCAGCTTGCATGAAGTCCCAAGGCTTAATGAGCAGTTCTTC
CDR3: CASSLHEVPRLNEQFF

V: TRBV3-1
D: .
size: .
J: TRBJ2-5
DNA: TGTGCCAGCAGCCAAGATGGGGGCAGCTACGGAGAGACCCAGTACTTC
CDR3: CASSQDGGSYGETQYF

V: TRBV9
D: .
size: few
J: TRBJ2-3
DNA: TGTGCCAGCAGCGTAGCGGGAAGGCCGGGCGATACGCAGTATTTT
CDR3: CASSVAGRPGDTQYF

V: TRBV6-6
D: .
size: once
J: TRBJ1-2
DNA: TGTGCCAGCACCCTCTCCCCCCGCGAGAAAAACTATGGCTACACCTTC
CDR3: CASTLSPREKNYGYTF

V: TRBV5-1
D: .
size: many
J: TRBJ1-2
DNA: TGCGCCAGCAGCGAACAGGGTACTAACTATGGCTACACCTTC
CDR3: CASSEQGTNYGYTF